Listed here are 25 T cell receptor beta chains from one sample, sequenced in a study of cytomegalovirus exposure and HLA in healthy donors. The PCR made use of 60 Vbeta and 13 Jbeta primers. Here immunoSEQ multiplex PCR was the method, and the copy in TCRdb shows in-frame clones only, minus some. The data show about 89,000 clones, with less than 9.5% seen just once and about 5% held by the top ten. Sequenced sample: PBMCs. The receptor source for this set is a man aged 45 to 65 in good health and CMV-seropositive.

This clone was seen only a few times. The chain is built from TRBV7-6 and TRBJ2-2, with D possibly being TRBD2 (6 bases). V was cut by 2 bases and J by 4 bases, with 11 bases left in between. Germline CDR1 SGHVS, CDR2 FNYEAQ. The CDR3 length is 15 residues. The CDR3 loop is CASSLWGEGTGELFF. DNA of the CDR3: TGTGCCAGCAGCTTATGGGGGGAAGGCACCGGGGAGCTGTTTTTT.

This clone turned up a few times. CDR3 sequence: CASEYRGDTEAFF. CDR3 coding DNA: TGTGCCAGCGAATACAGGGGGGACACTGAAGCTTTCTTT. The chain combines TRBV28 with TRBJ1-1; TRBD1 matches at 8 bases. Germline loops: CDR1 MDHEN, CDR2 SYDVKM. This CDR3 contains 13 residues. V lost 8 bases and J lost 3; bases outside the gene matches: 5.

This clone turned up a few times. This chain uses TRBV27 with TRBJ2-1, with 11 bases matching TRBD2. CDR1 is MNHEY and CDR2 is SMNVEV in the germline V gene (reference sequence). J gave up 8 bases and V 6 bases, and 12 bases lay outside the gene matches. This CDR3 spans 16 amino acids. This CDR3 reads CASRPAGTSGIDEQFF. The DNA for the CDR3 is TGTGCCAGCAGACCAGCCGGGACTAGCGGAATTGATGAGCAGTTCTTC.

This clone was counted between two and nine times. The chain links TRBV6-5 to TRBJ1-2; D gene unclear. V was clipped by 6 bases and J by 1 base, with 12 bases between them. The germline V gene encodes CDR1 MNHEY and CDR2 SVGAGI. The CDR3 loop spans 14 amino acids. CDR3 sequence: CASSPPSGNYGYTF. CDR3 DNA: TGTGCCAGCAGCCCTCCGTCGGGTAACTATGGCTACACCTTC.

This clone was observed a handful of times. CDR3 nucleotide sequence: TGCGCCAGCAGCTTGGGGGGACAGCTTCGTACTGAAGCTTTCTTT. Its protein product is CASSLGGQLRTEAFF. The rearrangement uses TRBV5-1 and TRBJ1-1, with TRBD1 matching 7 bases. CDR3 length: 15 residues. With V trimmed by 0 bases and J by 5 bases, 7 bases remained unmatched. CDR1 is SGHRS and CDR2 is YFSETQ in the germline V gene.

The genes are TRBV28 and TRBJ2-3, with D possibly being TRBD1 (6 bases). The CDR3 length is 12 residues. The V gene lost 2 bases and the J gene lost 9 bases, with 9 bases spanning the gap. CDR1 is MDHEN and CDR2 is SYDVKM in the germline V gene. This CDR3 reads CASSLRGRTQYF. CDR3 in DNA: TGTGCCAGCAGTTTAAGGGGGAGAACGCAGTATTTT.

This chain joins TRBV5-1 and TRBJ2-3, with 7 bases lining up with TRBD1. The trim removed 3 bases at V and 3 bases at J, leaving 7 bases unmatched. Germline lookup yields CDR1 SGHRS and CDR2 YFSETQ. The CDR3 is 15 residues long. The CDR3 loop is CASSSWGQSTDTQYF. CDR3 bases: TGCGCCAGCAGCTCGTGGGGACAGAGTACAGATACGCAGTATTTT.

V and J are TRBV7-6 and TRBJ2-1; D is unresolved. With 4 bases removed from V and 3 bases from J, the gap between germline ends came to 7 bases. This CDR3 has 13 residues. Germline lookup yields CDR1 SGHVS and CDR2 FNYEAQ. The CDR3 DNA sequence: TGTGCCAGCAGCTCCGGGTTCTACAATGAGCAGTTCTTC. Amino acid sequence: CASSSGFYNEQFF. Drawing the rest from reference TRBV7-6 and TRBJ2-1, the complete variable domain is GAGVSQSPRYKVTKRGQDVALRCDPISGHVSLYWYRQALGQGPEFLTYFNYEAQQDKSGLPNDRFSAERPEGSISTLTIQRTEQRDSAMYRCASSSGFYNEQFFGPGTRLTVL.

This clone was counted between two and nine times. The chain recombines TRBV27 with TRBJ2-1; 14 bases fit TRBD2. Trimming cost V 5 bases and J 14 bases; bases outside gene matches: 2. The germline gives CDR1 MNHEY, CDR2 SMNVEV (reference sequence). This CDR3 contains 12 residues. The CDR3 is CASSRGLAGEFF. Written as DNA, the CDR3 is TGTGCCAGCAGTCGGGGACTAGCGGGAGAGTTCTTC.

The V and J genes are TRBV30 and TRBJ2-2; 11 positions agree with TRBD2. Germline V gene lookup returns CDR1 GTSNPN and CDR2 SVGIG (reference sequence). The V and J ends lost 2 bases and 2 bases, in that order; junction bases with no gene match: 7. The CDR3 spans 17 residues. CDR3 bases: TGTGCCTGGAGTCCCCTAGCGGGAGGCTTTAACACCGGGGAGCTGTTTTTT. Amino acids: CAWSPLAGGFNTGELFF.

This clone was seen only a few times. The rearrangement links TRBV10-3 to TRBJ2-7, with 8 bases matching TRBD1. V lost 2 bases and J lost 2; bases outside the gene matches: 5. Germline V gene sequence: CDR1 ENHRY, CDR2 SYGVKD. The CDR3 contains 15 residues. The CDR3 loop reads CAISEGQGRTYEQYF. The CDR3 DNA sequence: TGTGCCATCAGTGAGGGACAGGGAAGGACCTACGAGCAGTACTTC.

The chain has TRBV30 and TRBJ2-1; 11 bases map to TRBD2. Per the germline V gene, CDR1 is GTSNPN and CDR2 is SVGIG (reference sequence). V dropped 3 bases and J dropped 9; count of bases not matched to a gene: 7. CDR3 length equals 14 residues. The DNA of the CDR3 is TGTGCCTGGAGCCCGACTAGCGGGACGGTTGAGCAGTTCTTC. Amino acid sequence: CAWSPTSGTVEQFF.

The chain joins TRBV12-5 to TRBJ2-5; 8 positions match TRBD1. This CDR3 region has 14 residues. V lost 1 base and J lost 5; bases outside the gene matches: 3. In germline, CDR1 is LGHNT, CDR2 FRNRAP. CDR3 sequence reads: CASGLATGEETQYF. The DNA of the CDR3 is TGTGCTAGTGGTTTGGCGACAGGGGAGGAGACCCAGTACTTC. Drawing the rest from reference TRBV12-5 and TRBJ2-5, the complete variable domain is DARVTQTPRHKVTEMGQEVTMRCQPILGHNTVFWYRQTMMQGLELLAYFRNRAPLDDSGMPKDRFSAEMPDATLATLKIQPSEPRDSAVYFCASGLATGEETQYFGPGTRLLVL.

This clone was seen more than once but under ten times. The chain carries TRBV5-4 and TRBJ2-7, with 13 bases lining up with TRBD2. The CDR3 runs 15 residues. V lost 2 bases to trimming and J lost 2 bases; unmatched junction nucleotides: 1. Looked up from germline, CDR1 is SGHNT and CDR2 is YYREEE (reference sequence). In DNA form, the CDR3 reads TGTGCCAGCAGCTTTGGACTAGCGGGGGCCTACGAGCAGTACTTC. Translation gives CASSFGLAGAYEQYF.

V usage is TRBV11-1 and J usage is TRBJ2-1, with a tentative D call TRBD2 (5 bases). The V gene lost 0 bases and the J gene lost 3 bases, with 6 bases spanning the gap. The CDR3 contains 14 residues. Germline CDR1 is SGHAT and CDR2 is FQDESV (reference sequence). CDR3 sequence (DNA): TGTGCCAGCAGCTTAGCGCGGGTCTACAATGAGCAGTTCTTC. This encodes CASSLARVYNEQFF.

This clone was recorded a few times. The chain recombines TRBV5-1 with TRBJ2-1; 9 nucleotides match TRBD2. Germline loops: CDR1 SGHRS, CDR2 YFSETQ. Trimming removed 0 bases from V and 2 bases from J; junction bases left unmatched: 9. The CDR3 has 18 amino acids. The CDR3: CASSLGISGRIAYNEQFF. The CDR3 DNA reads TGCGCCAGCAGCTTGGGAATCAGCGGGAGGATTGCCTACAATGAGCAGTTCTTC.

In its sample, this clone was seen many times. CDR3 residues: CASSQILDRAIQPQHF. The CDR3 DNA reads as TGCGCCAGCAGCCAGATCCTGGACAGGGCCATTCAGCCCCAGCATTTT. V and J are TRBV4-1 and TRBJ1-5; 8 bases fit TRBD1. V was pared by 3 bases and J by 6 bases, with 10 bases of the junction left unmatched. The CDR3 runs 16 residues. CDR1 and CDR2 (germline): MGHRA, YSYEKL.

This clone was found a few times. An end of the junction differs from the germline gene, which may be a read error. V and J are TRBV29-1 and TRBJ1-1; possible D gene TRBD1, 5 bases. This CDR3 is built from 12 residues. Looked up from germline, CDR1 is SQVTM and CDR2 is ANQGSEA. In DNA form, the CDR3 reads TGCAGAGTTGCGTCCGAGGGCAGGGACTCTTTCTTT. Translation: CRVASEGRDSFF.

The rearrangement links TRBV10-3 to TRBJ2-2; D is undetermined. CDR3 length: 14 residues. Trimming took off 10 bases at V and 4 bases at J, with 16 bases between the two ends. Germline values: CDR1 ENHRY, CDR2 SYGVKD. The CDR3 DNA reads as TGTGCCACCACCCTCCACTCATTCACCGGGGAGCTGTTTTTT. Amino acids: CATTLHSFTGELFF.

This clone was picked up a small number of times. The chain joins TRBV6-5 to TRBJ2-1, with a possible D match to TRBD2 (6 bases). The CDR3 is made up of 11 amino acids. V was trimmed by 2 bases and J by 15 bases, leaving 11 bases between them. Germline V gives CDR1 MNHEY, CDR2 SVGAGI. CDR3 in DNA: TGTGCCAGCAGTTACCAACTAGCTTGGTTCTTC. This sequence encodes CASSYQLAWFF.

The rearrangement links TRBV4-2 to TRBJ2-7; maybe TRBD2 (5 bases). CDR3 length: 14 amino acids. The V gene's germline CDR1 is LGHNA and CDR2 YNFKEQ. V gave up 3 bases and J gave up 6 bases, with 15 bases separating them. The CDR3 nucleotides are TGTGCCAGCAGCCACCTCGTAGAGAGGGCCGAGCAGTACTTC. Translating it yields CASSHLVERAEQYF.

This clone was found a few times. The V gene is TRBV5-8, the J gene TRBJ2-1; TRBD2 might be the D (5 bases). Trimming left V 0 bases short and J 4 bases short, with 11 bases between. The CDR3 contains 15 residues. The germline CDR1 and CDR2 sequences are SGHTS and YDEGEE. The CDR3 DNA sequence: TGTGCCAGCAGCTTGGGTGGCGGACTGTACAATGAGCAGTTCTTC. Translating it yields CASSLGGGLYNEQFF.

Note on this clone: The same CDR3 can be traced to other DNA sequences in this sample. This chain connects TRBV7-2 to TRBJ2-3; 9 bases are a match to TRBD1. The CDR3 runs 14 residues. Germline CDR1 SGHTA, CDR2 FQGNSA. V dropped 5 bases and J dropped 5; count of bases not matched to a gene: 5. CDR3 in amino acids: CASSPDRGRDTQYF. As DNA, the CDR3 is TGTGCCAGCAGCCCGGACAGGGGAAGAGATACGCAGTATTTT. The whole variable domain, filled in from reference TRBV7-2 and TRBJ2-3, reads GAGVSQSPSNKVTEKGKDVELRCDPISGHTALYWYRQSLGQGLEFLIYFQGNSAPDKSGLPSDRFSAERTGGSVSTLTIQRTQQEDSAVYLCASSPDRGRDTQYFGPGTRLTVL.

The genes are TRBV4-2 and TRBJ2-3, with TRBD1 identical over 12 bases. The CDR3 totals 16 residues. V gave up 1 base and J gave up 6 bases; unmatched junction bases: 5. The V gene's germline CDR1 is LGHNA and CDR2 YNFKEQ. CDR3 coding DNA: TGTGCCAGCAGCCAAGGGGACAGGGGGCGAAGGGATACGCAGTATTTT. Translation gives CASSQGDRGRRDTQYF.

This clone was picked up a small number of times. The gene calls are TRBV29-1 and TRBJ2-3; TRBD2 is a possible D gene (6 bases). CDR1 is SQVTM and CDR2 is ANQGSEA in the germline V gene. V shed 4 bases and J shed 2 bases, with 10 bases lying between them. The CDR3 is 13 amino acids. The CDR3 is CSVAQRATDTQYF. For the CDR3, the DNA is TGCAGCGTTGCGCAGCGGGCCACAGATACGCAGTATTTT.